Below, 22 T cell receptor beta chains from the same sample are listed, as sequenced in a study of blood T cell repertoires in COVID-19. The data were produced by immunoSEQ multiplex PCR, yet TCRdb's version contains in-frame clones alone and is incomplete. The sample holds more than 300,000 clones; more than 70% are singletons and the top ten take less than 1.5%. The sample comprised PBMCs or T cells enriched from blood (not recorded which). Receptor source: a woman in her late teens or twenties who had recovered from COVID-19.

The gene calls are TRBV11-2 and TRBJ2-3; D is perhaps TRBD1 (6 bases). The CDR3 spans 16 residues. Per the germline V gene, CDR1 is SGHAT and CDR2 is FQNNGV. V gave up 2 bases and J gave up 3 bases, with 15 bases separating them. The CDR3: CASSLYIHRETDTQYF. As DNA, the CDR3 is TGTGCCAGCAGCTTATACATCCACAGGGAAACAGATACGCAGTATTTT.

The chain uses TRBV11-2 and TRBJ1-1; a possible D gene is TRBD1 (5 bases). The germline V gene has CDR1 SGHAT and CDR2 FQNNGV. This CDR3 spans 15 amino acids. V shed 5 bases and J shed 2 bases, with 15 bases lying between them. The CDR3 DNA sequence: TGTGCCAGCAGCCGGGGGTTCATGCTAAACACTGAAGCTTTCTTT. Protein sequence: CASSRGFMLNTEAFF.

This chain connects TRBV20-1 to TRBJ1-5; TRBD1 is a possible D gene (5 bases). Germline lookup yields CDR1 DFQATT and CDR2 SNEGSKA (reference sequence). This CDR3 region has 14 residues. V lost 3 bases and J lost 2, with 11 bases in between. The CDR3 spells CSASPARGNQPQHF. For the CDR3, the DNA is TGCAGTGCTAGTCCCGCCAGGGGCAATCAGCCCCAGCATTTT.

V usage is TRBV6-2 or TRBV6-3 and J usage is TRBJ2-1; 11 bases align to TRBD2. The CDR3 contains 15 residues. Germline CDR1 reads MNHEY; CDR2 reads SVGEGT. The J segment lost 5 bases and the V segment lost 2 bases, leaving 2 bases of the junction unmatched. As DNA, the CDR3 is TGTGCCAGCAGTTACCAGGGACTAGCGGACAATGAGCAGTTCTTC. As protein: CASSYQGLADNEQFF.

The chain carries TRBV6-5 and TRBJ2-1; D is uncertain. V was clipped by 2 bases and J by 10 bases, with 9 bases between them. CDR1 and CDR2 (germline): MNHEY, SVGAGI. CDR3 size: 12 residues. The chain's CDR3 is CASSYVAGEQFF. The CDR3 region has the DNA TGTGCCAGCAGTTACGTTGCAGGAGAGCAGTTCTTC.

This chain uses TRBV7-9 with TRBJ2-1, with a possible D match to TRBD2 (6 bases). Trimming stripped 5 bases from V and 7 bases from J, with 9 bases between. Looked up from germline, CDR1 is SEHNR and CDR2 is FQNEAQ (reference sequence). There are 12 residues in the CDR3. The DNA of the CDR3 is TGTGCCAGCAGCGGAAGCGGGAATGAGCAGTTCTTC. Its protein product is CASSGSGNEQFF.

This clone was found once. Here the CDR3 reads CASTGTSTEAFF. Written as DNA, the CDR3 is TGTGCCAGCACCGGGACAAGCACTGAAGCTTTCTTT. The V call is TRBV27, the J call TRBJ1-1; D may be TRBD1 (6 bases). CDR3 length equals 12 residues. V lost 7 bases and J 4 bases, leaving 10 bases between the germline ends. Germline V gene lookup returns CDR1 MNHEY and CDR2 SMNVEV (reference sequence).

The J gene is TRBJ1-4, the V gene TRBV7-9; 7 bases match TRBD1. The CDR3 covers 17 residues. Germline V lookup: CDR1 SEHNR, CDR2 FQNEAQ (reference sequence). The junction had 12 bases not matched to a gene; V was cut back by 5 bases and J by 3 bases. This CDR3 is CASSRDIQGKANEKLFF. In nucleotides, the CDR3 is TGTGCCAGCAGCCGCGACATACAGGGGAAGGCTAATGAAAAACTGTTTTTT.

The rearrangement joins TRBV29-1 to TRBJ1-2; D remains ambiguous. The V end was cut by 2 bases, the J end by 3 bases, with 10 bases between. The germline V gene has CDR1 SQVTM and CDR2 ANQGSEA. This CDR3 is 13 amino acids long. Here the CDR3 reads CSVETGWHYGYTF. The CDR3 nucleotides read TGCAGCGTTGAAACGGGGTGGCACTATGGCTACACCTTC.

The genes are TRBV11-2 and TRBJ2-2; D remains unclear. CDR3 length: 17 residues. Trimming removed 2 bases from V and 0 bases from J, with 13 bases in between. The germline CDR1 and CDR2 sequences are SGHAT and FQNNGV. The CDR3: CASSLFGDGSNTGELFF. DNA for the CDR3: TGTGCCAGCAGCTTATTCGGAGACGGCTCGAACACCGGGGAGCTGTTTTTT.

V is TRBV24-1 and J is TRBJ2-1; 10 bases fit TRBD1. J was trimmed by 7 bases and V by 4 bases; bases with no gene match: 12. CDR1 is KGHDR, CDR2 SFDVKD, per germline. The CDR3 is 17 amino acids. For the CDR3, the DNA is TGTGCCACCAGTGAATTACCTAGGACAGGGGGGGGGAATGAGCAGTTCTTC. As protein: CATSELPRTGGGNEQFF.

The rearrangement links TRBV30 to TRBJ2-6; no firm D call. The V gene's germline CDR1 is GTSNPN and CDR2 SVGIG (reference sequence). Trimming cost V 3 bases and J 4 bases, with 13 bases left between them. This CDR3 has 15 residues. As DNA, the CDR3 is TGTGCCTGGAGAGCCCGGTGGGCCGGGGCCAACGTCCTGACTTTC. It specifies CAWRARWAGANVLTF.

The rearrangement links TRBV7-2 to TRBJ1-2, with TRBD1 matching 7 bases. This CDR3 comprises 15 residues. Trimming took 6 bases from V and 7 from J; bases not matched to a gene: 14. The germline V gene encodes CDR1 SGHTA and CDR2 FQGNSA. DNA for the CDR3: TGTGCCAGCAGTGGTGCGGGACAGAGATCGTCTGGCTACACCTTC. Protein: CASSGAGQRSSGYTF.

The chain joins TRBV5-1 to TRBJ1-2; D may be TRBD1 (6 bases). CDR1 is SGHRS and CDR2 is YFSETQ in the germline V gene. V was clipped by 1 base and J by 2 bases, with 12 bases between them. The CDR3 covers 15 residues. The CDR3 nucleotides are TGCGCCAGCAGCTTGTCAGGGACACCGAACTATGGCTACACCTTC. This translates into CASSLSGTPNYGYTF.

The V and J genes are TRBV7-9 and TRBJ1-3; a possible D gene is TRBD1 (6 bases). This CDR3 is 14 amino acids long. Germline CDR1 and CDR2: SEHNR and FQNEAQ (reference sequence). Trimming removed 2 bases at V and 8 bases at J, with 13 bases between. This chain's CDR3 is CASSLFRGADTIYF. In DNA, the CDR3 is TGTGCCAGCAGCTTATTCAGGGGCGCGGACACCATATATTTT.

This clone was counted a single time. This rearrangement joins TRBV4-2 to TRBJ2-7, with 8 bases that match TRBD1. Germline CDR1 LGHNA, CDR2 YNFKEQ. The V gene end was trimmed by 0 bases and the J gene end by 6 bases; junction bases not matched to a gene: 4. The CDR3 totals 14 residues. The CDR3 region is CASSQDSGGGEQYF. In DNA, the CDR3 is TGTGCCAGCAGCCAAGATTCAGGGGGCGGCGAGCAGTACTTC.

The rearrangement joins TRBV7-6 to TRBJ1-5; possible D gene TRBD1, 5 bases. Trimming took off 5 bases at V and 7 bases at J, with 15 bases between the two ends. CDR1 and CDR2 (germline): SGHVS, FNYEAQ. This CDR3 has 14 residues. The CDR3 DNA reads TGTGCCAGCAGCGCTTCGGGGGTTAGACAGCCCCAGCATTTT. Its protein is CASSASGVRQPQHF.

The gene calls are TRBV11-2 and TRBJ2-4; 7 positions match TRBD1. The CDR3 covers 15 residues. The V segment lost 4 bases and the J segment 6 bases; nucleotides outside the gene matches: 9. Germline values: CDR1 SGHAT, CDR2 FQNNGV. CDR3 region: CASSSPQGVGNIQYF. In DNA form, the CDR3 reads TGTGCCAGCAGCTCCCCCCAGGGGGTAGGAAACATTCAGTACTTC.

The rearrangement links TRBV6-5 to TRBJ2-3; D is possibly TRBD2 (6 bases). From germline, CDR1 is MNHEY and CDR2 SVGAGI. The CDR3 runs 14 residues. V gave up 6 bases and J gave up 2 bases, with 12 bases separating them. In DNA, the CDR3 is TGTGCCAGCAGCACGGGACTCCTCACAGATACGCAGTATTTT. Residues: CASSTGLLTDTQYF.

This clone was seen only a few times. This sequence joins TRBV27 and TRBJ1-1; D unclear. The CDR3 has 13 residues. CDR1 and CDR2 (germline): MNHEY, SMNVEV (reference sequence). Between the trimmed V and J ends, which lost 5 bases and 2 bases, there was a span of 9 bases. CDR3 protein: CASSNSGNTEAFF. In nucleotides, the CDR3 is TGTGCCAGCAGTAACAGCGGAAACACTGAAGCTTTCTTT.

The CDR3 sequence: CASSKTGAGAPSGNTIYF. The CDR3 DNA follows: TGTGCCAGCAGTAAGACCGGAGCGGGGGCGCCCTCTGGAAACACCATATATTTT. The V call is TRBV25-1, the J call TRBJ1-3, with D tentatively TRBD1 (6 bases). Looked up from germline, CDR1 is MGHDK and CDR2 is SYGVNS. This CDR3 has 18 residues. Trimming removed 5 bases from V and 0 bases from J, with 20 bases in between.

This clone has more than one count but fewer than ten. The gene calls are TRBV3-1 (or the pseudogene TRBV3-2) and TRBJ1-4; tentative D call: TRBD1 (6 bases). The CDR3 runs 14 residues. The germline V and J ends were trimmed by 4 bases and 8 bases, with 14 bases remaining between them. Germline V lookup: CDR1 LGHDT, CDR2 YNNKEL (reference sequence). The CDR3 here is CASSPQGFGEKLFF. The CDR3 nucleotides read TGTGCCAGCAGCCCTCAGGGGTTTGGGGAAAAACTGTTTTTT.